A selection of T cell receptor beta chains follows, all from one sample in a study of neurological immune-mediated disorders. MiXCR, applied by TCRdb to the 5' RACE reads, yields one record per CDR3 protein. Of roughly 60,000 distinct CDR3 sequences in the sample, 3% to 4.5% are singletons; the top ten hold around 3.1%. The sequenced material came from PBMCs. Every receptor here comes from a woman aged 30 to 39 with multiple sclerosis. The CDR3 runs from the conserved cysteine through the conserved F or W. D genes are given only for firm matches. Size is stated for part of the rows, as once, few or many counts, or as a class when the clone is expanded.

V	D	size	J	CDR3	DNA
TRBV19	NA	few	TRBJ1-1	CASSYKMNTEAFF	TGTGCCAGTAGCTACAAAATGAACACTGAAGCTTTCTTT
TRBV7-9	TRBD2	many	TRBJ2-1	CASSKTSGGADEQFF	TGTGCCAGCAGCAAGACTAGCGGGGGGGCAGATGAGCAGTTCTTC
TRBV20-1	NA	many	TRBJ1-5	CSASYPRGHTQPQHF	TGCAGTGCTAGTTACCCCCGGGGGCATACCCAGCCCCAGCATTTT
TRBV5-5	TRBD2	few	TRBJ2-1	CASSASGTGTSGRWGNEQFF	TGTGCCAGCAGCGCATCCGGGACAGGGACTAGCGGGAGATGGGGCAATGAGCAGTTCTTC
TRBV3-1	NA	many	TRBJ1-5	CASSQGRQGNQPQHF	TGTGCCAGCAGCCAAGGGAGGCAGGGTAATCAGCCCCAGCATTTT
TRBV5-5	NA	many	TRBJ2-1	CASSLGLPTYNEQFF	TGTGCCAGCAGCTTGGGACTGCCGACCTACAATGAGCAGTTCTTC
TRBV5-1	TRBD1	many	TRBJ1-2	CASSQLTGDYGYTF	TGCGCCAGCAGCCAGTTGACAGGGGACTATGGCTACACCTTC
TRBV5-1	NA	many	TRBJ2-1	CASSLQMGGRGNEQFF	TGCGCCAGCAGCTTGCAAATGGGGGGCCGAGGGAATGAGCAGTTCTTC
TRBV6-1	NA	few	TRBJ2-1	CASSVLNEQFF	TGTGCCAGCAGTGTTCTCAATGAGCAGTTCTTC
TRBV7-9	NA	many	TRBJ1-3	CASSPNGRSGNTIYF	TGTGCCAGCAGCCCCAACGGCCGCTCTGGAAACACCATATATTTT
TRBV7-8	NA	few	TRBJ1-1	CASRQNRAANTEAFF	TGTGCCAGCAGGCAGAACAGGGCCGCGAACACTGAAGCTTTCTTT
TRBV20-1	NA	many	TRBJ1-5	CSGATPGNQPQNF	TGCAGTGGGGCTACCCCGGGCAATCAGCCCCAGAATTTT
TRBV20-1	TRBD1	many	TRBJ1-6	CSAVGQGVLSNSPLHF	TGCAGTGCAGTAGGACAGGGGGTATTGTCAAATTCACCCCTCCACTTT
TRBV20-1	TRBD1	many	TRBJ1-5	CSAGQGSSGPQHF	TGCAGTGCTGGACAGGGGTCCAGTGGGCCCCAGCATTTT
TRBV12-3/TRBV12-4	NA	many	TRBJ1-3	CASSFIGTLTIYF	TGTGCCAGCAGTTTTATAGGGACGCTCACCATATATTTT
TRBV6-2/TRBV6-3	NA	many	TRBJ2-5	CASSINRDFQETQYF	TGTGCCAGCAGTATTAACCGGGACTTCCAAGAGACCCAGTACTTC
TRBV5-1	NA	many	TRBJ2-2	CASSPKLTGELFF	TGCGCCAGCAGCCCAAAGCTCACCGGGGAGCTGTTTTTT
TRBV9	TRBD2	many	TRBJ2-3	CASSSGLAADTQYF	TGTGCCAGCAGCTCAGGACTAGCAGCAGATACGCAGTATTTT
TRBV9	NA	many	TRBJ1-2	CASSLFESGGYTF	TGTGCCAGCAGTCTTTTTGAGTCAGGCGGGTATACCTTC
TRBV20-1	NA	medium-sized	TRBJ1-1	CSVVPGSTEAFF	TGCAGTGTTGTTCCGGGAAGCACTGAAGCTTTCTTT
TRBV6-4	TRBD2	many	TRBJ2-3	CASSDSGTSATDTQYF	TGTGCCAGCAGTGACTCTGGCACTAGCGCCACAGATACGCAGTATTTT
TRBV18	NA	many	TRBJ2-3	CASSPPARDTDTQYF	TGTGCCAGCTCACCACCGGCTAGGGACACAGATACGCAGTATTTT
TRBV20-1	TRBD1	NA	TRBJ2-7	CSARDNRGAYEQYF	TGCAGTGCTAGAGATAACAGGGGAGCCTACGAGCAGTACTTC
TRBV11-2	NA	many	TRBJ2-1	CASNLIGSEQFF	TGTGCCAGCAATTTAATCGGCAGTGAGCAGTTCTTC